This T cell receptor (beta chain) was sequenced during a study of cytomegalovirus exposure and HLA in healthy donors. Regarding the study as a whole: 87-base-pair reads could not separate some V segments, including TRBV6-2 and TRBV6-3. A likely sequencing artifact accounted for one observed cluster of highly shared sequence variants. Later on, an analysis tied around 17,000 TCR beta sequences to HLA alleles at 0.05 false discovery rate.

About this clone: Antigen unknown.

Trimming at V came to 1 base and at J to 4 bases, leaving 9 bases not matched to a gene. Germline lookup yields CDR1 SGDLS and CDR2 YYNGEE. This CDR3 has 17 residues. A multiplex PCR was run with 60 Vbeta primers and 13 Jbeta primers. The data were produced by immunoSEQ multiplex PCR, yet TCRdb's version contains in-frame clones alone and is incomplete. The sample records roughly 120,000 clones, roughly 81% being singletons. Sequences were obtained from PBMCs. The rearrangement uses TRBV9 and TRBJ1-3; the match to TRBD1 covers 9 bases. This sequence originates from a woman aged 25 to 39 in good health and CMV-seronegative. The CDR3 nucleotides are TGTGCCAGCAGCGTAATCTCGGGACAGGGTTTCGGAAACACCATATATTTT. It is translated as CASSVISGQGFGNTIYF.